These 7 T cell receptor beta chains came from one sample sequenced in a study of blood T cell repertoires in COVID-19. The assay was immunoSEQ multiplex PCR, and TCRdb's table has in-frame clones only and misses some. The sample holds about 44,000 clones, around 84% seen once. Sample: peripheral blood. The source of these receptors is a human donor in a cohort sampled during active COVID-19.

The chain employs TRBV10-3 and TRBJ2-7; tentative D call: TRBD1 (5 bases). V was clipped by 10 bases and J by 6 bases, with 13 bases between them. Germline loops: CDR1 ENHRY, CDR2 SYGVKD. The CDR3 runs to 11 residues. CDR3 region: CARRQGSEQYV. The DNA for the CDR3 is TGTGCCAGACGTCAGGGCAGCGAGCAGTACGTC.

The CDR3 spells CASSLYSAANTDTQYF. Written as DNA, the CDR3 is TGTGCCAGCAGCTTATATTCCGCGGCTAACACAGATACGCAGTATTTT. This chain joins TRBV7-2 and TRBJ2-3; D remains ambiguous. Germline CDR1 SGHTA, CDR2 FQGNSA. Trimming took off 2 bases at V and 2 bases at J, with 14 bases between the two ends. This CDR3 is built from 16 residues.

Many counts were recorded for this clone. The chain couples TRBV7-2 to TRBJ2-3; D is unclear. Trimming left V 1 base short and J 4 bases short, with 9 bases between. The CDR3 covers 14 residues. The germline V gene has CDR1 SGHTA and CDR2 FQGNSA. CDR3 in amino acids: CASSLVVSADTQYF. CDR3 DNA sequence: TGTGCCAGCAGCTTAGTAGTGAGCGCAGATACGCAGTATTTT.

This chain joins TRBV7-2 and TRBJ1-5; weak D call: TRBD1 (6 bases). V lost 2 bases, J lost 4 bases, and 21 bases lay in between. CDR3 length equals 18 residues. Germline-derived CDR1 and CDR2 are SGHTA and FQGNSA. Here the CDR3 reads CASSLRAPGGLRNQPQHF. As DNA, the CDR3 is TGTGCCAGCAGCTTACGGGCTCCGGGGGGCTTGAGGAATCAGCCCCAGCATTTT.

The gene calls are TRBV12-3 or TRBV12-4 and TRBJ2-7; 11 nucleotides agree with TRBD1. Unmatched junction bases numbered 2, after V lost 8 bases and J lost 2 bases. CDR3 size: 13 residues. The chain's CDR3 is CASGGQGAYEQYF. CDR3 sequence (DNA): TGTGCCAGCGGGGGACAGGGGGCCTACGAGCAGTACTTC.

As for this clone: The germline gene is not matched at one end of the junction; a read error may be the cause. The rearrangement uses TRBV7-7 and TRBJ2-3, with TRBD2 matching over 12 bases. The CDR3 totals 15 residues. Germline V lookup: CDR1 SSHAT, CDR2 FNYEAQ (reference sequence). The CDR3 nucleotides read TGTGCTAGCAGTCCGACTAGCGGGGGCCCAGATACGCAGTATTTT. It encodes CASSPTSGGPDTQYF.

The V and J genes are TRBV6-2 or TRBV6-3 and TRBJ2-5; D uncertain. V was pared by 2 bases and J by 5 bases, with 6 bases between. The length of the CDR3 is 12 residues. Germline lookup yields CDR1 MNHEY and CDR2 SVGEGT. Here the CDR3 reads CASSYDRETQYF. The DNA of the CDR3 is TGTGCCAGCAGTTACGATCGGGAGACCCAGTACTTC.